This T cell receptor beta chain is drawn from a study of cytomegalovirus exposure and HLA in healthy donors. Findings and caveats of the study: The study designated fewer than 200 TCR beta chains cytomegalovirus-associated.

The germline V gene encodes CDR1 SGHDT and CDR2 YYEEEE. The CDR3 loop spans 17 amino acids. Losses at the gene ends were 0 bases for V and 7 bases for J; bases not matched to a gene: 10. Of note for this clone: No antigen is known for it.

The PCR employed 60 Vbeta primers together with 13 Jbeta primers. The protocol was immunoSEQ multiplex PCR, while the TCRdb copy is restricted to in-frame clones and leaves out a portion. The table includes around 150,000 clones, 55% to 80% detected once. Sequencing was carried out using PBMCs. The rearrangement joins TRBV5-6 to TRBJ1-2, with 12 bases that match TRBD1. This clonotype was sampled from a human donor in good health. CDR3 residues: CASSLGFRGQGASGYTF. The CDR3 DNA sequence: TGTGCCAGCAGCTTGGGGTTTAGGGGACAGGGGGCTTCTGGCTACACCTTC.